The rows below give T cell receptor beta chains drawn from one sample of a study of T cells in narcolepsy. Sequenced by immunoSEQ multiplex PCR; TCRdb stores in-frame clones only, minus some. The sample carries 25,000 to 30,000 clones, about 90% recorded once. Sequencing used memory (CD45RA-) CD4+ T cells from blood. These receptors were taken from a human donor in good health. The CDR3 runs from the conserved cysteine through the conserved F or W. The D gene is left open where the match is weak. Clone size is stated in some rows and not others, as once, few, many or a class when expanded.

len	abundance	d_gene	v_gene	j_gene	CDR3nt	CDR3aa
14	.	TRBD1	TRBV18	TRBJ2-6	TGTGCCAGCGCGACAGGGACTGGGGCCAACGTCCTGACTTTC	CASATGTGANVLTF
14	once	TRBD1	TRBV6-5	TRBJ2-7	TGTGCCAGCAGGCGGGACAGGCAAGTTTACGAGCAGTACTTC	CASRRDRQVYEQYF
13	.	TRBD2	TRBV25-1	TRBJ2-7	TGTGCCAGCAGAGCTAGCGGGGCATCCGAGCAGTACTTC	CASRASGASEQYF
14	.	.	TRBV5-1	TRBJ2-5	TGCGCCAGCAGCTTGGAACCGAACCGGGAGACCCAGTACTTC	CASSLEPNRETQYF
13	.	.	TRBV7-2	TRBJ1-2	TGTGCCAGCAGCTCTCCCTTTAACTATGGCTACACCTTC	CASSSPFNYGYTF
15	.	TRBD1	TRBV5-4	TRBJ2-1	TGTGCCAGCAGCTCCCCGGGACAGGGGATCGCTGAGCAGTTCTTC	CASSSPGQGIAEQFF
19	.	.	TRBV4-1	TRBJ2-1	TGCGCCAGCAGCCCCTTGGGGGGGGCCCCGAAGGTGGCCTACAATGAGCAGTTCTTC	CASSPLGGAPKVAYNEQFF
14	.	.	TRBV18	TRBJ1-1	TGTGCCAGCTCACCAGAGAGAAGGATCTCTGAGACTTTCTTT	CASSPERRISETFF
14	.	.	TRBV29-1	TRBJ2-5	TGCAGCGTTGGAGGTATGGGCGCCCAAGAGACCCAGTACTTC	CSVGGMGAQETQYF
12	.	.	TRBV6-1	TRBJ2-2	TGTGCCAGCAGTACGAACACCGGGGAGCTGTTTTTT	CASSTNTGELFF
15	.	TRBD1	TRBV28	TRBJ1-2	TGTGCCAGCAGCTTAGGACAGGCGAGTCTATGGGGCTACACCTTC	CASSLGQASLWGYTF
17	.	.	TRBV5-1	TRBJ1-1	TGCGCCAGCAGCTTACTCCAGGGCCCGGGTGGGAACACTGAAGCTTTCTTT	CASSLLQGPGGNTEAFF
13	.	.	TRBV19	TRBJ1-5	TGTGCCAGTAGTATCGGGGGCAATCAGCCCCAGCATTTT	CASSIGGNQPQHF
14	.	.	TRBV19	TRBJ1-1	TGTGCCAGTAGTATCATGGGTTCCGGCACTGAAGCTTCCTTT	CASSIMGSGTEASF
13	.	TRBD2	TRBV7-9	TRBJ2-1	TGTGCCAGCAGTCTAGCGGGGGGAAATGAGCAGTTCTTC	CASSLAGGNEQFF
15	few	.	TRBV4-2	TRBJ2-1	TGTGCCAGCAGCCAGTCAGGAAACTCCTACAATGAGCAGTTCTTC	CASSQSGNSYNEQFF
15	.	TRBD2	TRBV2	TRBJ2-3	TGTGCCAGTGGGGTACTAGCGGGGCGGGGGGATACGCAGTATTTT	CASGVLAGRGDTQYF
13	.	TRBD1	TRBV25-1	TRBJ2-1	TGTGCCAGCAGAGACAGGGGCTACAATGAGCAGTTCTTC	CASRDRGYNEQFF
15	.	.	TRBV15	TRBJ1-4	TGTGCCACCAGCAGAGATACCGGGGGGCGTGAAAAACTGTTTTTT	CATSRDTGGREKLFF
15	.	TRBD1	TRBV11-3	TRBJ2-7	TGTGCCAGCAGCTTAGGACCGGGACAGACCTACGAGCAGTACTTC	CASSLGPGQTYEQYF
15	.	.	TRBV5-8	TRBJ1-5	TGTGCCAGCAGCTTGGGGCAGCTGGCAGCTCAGCCCCAGCATTTT	CASSLGQLAAQPQHF
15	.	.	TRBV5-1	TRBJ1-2	TGCGCCAGCAGCTTGGCTCTGGACTCCAACTATGGCTACACCTTC	CASSLALDSNYGYTF
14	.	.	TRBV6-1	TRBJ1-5	TGTGCCAGCAGTTTTTGGCAGATTAATCAGCCCCAGCATTTT	CASSFWQINQPQHF
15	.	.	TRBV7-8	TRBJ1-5	TGTGCCAGCAGCTTAGGGAAAGGGAGCAATCAGCCCCAGCATTTT	CASSLGKGSNQPQHF
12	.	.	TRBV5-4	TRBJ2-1	TGTGCCAGCAGCTTGGATAGGCAGGTTCAGTTCTTC	CASSLDRQVQFF
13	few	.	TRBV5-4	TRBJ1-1	TGTGCCAGCAGCTTGGCGCAGAACACTGAAGCTTTCTTT	CASSLAQNTEAFF
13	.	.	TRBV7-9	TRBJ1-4	TGTGCCAGCCGAAAACACTTGGGGGAAAAACTGTTTTTT	CASRKHLGEKLFF
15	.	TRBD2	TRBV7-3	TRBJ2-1	TGTGCCAGCAGGAAGGGACTAGCGGAGAGCGGTGAGCAGTTCTTC	CASRKGLAESGEQFF
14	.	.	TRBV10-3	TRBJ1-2	TGTGCCATCAGCACCTTGGCCGGTAACTATGGCTACACCTTC	CAISTLAGNYGYTF
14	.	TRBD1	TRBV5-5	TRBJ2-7	TGTGCCAGCAGCCCGGGACAGGGGGTGTACGAGCAGTACTTC	CASSPGQGVYEQYF
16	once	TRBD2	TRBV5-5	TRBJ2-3	TGTGCCAGCAGCTTCGGGGCGGGAGGTTACACAGATACGCAGTATTTT	CASSFGAGGYTDTQYF
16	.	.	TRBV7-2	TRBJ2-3	TGTGCCAGCAGCTTAGTGGGGACTCCGGGGGCAGATACGCAGTATTTT	CASSLVGTPGADTQYF
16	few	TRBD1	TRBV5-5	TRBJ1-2	TGTGCCAGCAGCTTGGGGGCAGGGGGAACTAACTATGGCTACACCTTC	CASSLGAGGTNYGYTF
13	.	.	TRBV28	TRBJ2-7	TGTGCCAGCAGTTTGCGGGGGCTAGAGGAGCAGTACTTC	CASSLRGLEEQYF
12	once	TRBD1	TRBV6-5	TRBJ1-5	TGTGCCAGCAGATCTACTGACAGGGCCCGGCATTTT	CASRSTDRARHF
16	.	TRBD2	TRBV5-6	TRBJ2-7	TGTGCCAGCAGCAGACCTGGACTAGCCGAACTATACGAGCAGTACTTC	CASSRPGLAELYEQYF
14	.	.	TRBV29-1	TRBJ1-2	TGCAGCGTCGGACGCGGGGGGGACCGGCATGGCTACACCTTC	CSVGRGGDRHGYTF
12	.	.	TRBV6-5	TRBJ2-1	TGTGCCAGCAGTTACTCGGCGGGGCCTCCGGTCTTC	CASSYSAGPPVF
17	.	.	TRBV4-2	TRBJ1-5	TGTGCCAGCAGCCAAGATGCCAGGGGCTTCGGCAATCAGCCCCAGCATTTT	CASSQDARGFGNQPQHF
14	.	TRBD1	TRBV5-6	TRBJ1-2	TGTGCCAGCAGCTGGGGACAGGATCACTATGGCTACACCTTC	CASSWGQDHYGYTF
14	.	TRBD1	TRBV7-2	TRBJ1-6	TGTGCCAGCAGCCCCGACAGGGCCGCGTCACCCCTCCACTTT	CASSPDRAASPLHF
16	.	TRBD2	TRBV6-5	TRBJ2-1	TGTGCCAGCAGTTACGCTAGCGGGAGGTCCTACAATGAGCAGTTCTTC	CASSYASGRSYNEQFF
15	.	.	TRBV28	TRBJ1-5	TGTGCCAGCAGTTTTGGCAGGGGTGGCAATCAGCCCCAGCATTTT	CASSFGRGGNQPQHF
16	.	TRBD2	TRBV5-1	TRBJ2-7	TGCGCCAGCAGGCAGTGGGACGGACTAGCCCCCTACGAGCAGTACTTC	CASRQWDGLAPYEQYF
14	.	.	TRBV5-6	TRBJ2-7	TGTGCCAGCAGCGTCGGGGGAAGACACTACGAGCAGTACTTC	CASSVGGRHYEQYF
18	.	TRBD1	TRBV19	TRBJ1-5	TGTGCCAGTAGTATTAGGCATAGCGAGACAGGGGGCAATCAGCCCCAGCATTTT	CASSIRHSETGGNQPQHF
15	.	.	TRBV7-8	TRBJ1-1	TGTGCCAGCAGCTTAGGAGAGAGGAGGAACACTGAAGCTTTCTTT	CASSLGERRNTEAFF
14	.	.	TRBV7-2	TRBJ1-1	TGTGCCAGCAGCTTAGTCGCAAGCAACACTGAAGCTTTCTTT	CASSLVASNTEAFF
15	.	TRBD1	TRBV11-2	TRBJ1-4	TGTGCCAGCAGCTTAGGAGGACAGGGGAAAGAAAAACTGTTTTTT	CASSLGGQGKEKLFF
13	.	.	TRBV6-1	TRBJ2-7	TGTGCCAGCAGTGAGTCGTCTCGGGACGAGCAGTACTTC	CASSESSRDEQYF
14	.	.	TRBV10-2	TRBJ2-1	TGCGCCAGCAGGGGAGCAGGAATTACCAATGAGCAGTTCTTC	CASRGAGITNEQFF
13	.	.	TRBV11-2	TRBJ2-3	TGTGCCAGCAGCTTAGGGCGGGGAAGTACGCAGTATTTT	CASSLGRGSTQYF
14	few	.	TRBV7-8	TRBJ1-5	TGTGCCAGCGGAATAGCGGGGGGCTATCAGCCCCAGCATTTT	CASGIAGGYQPQHF
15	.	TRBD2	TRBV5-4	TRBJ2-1	TGTGCCAGCAGCTTGAGTAGCGGGAAATACAATGAGCAGTTCTTC	CASSLSSGKYNEQFF
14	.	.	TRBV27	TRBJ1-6	TGTGCCAGCAGTTTCCGGGACAATAATTCACCCCTCCACTTT	CASSFRDNNSPLHF
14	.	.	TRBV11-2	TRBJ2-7	TGTGCCAGCAGCTGGGCGGGAAGTGGGTACGAGCAGTACTTC	CASSWAGSGYEQYF